This TCR beta chain was found in a study of shared clonotypes between healthy human individuals. The CDR3 is made up of 14 amino acids. The V end lost 2 bases, the J end lost 3 bases, and 10 bases lay between the germline ends. CDR1 is MNHEY, CDR2 SMNVEV, per germline (reference sequence). Details on this clone: Other nucleotide sequences in the sample specify the same CDR3.

The repertoire was sequenced with immunoSEQ multiplex PCR; TCRdb's copy has only in-frame clones and lacks some. Of 800,000 to 1,200,000 clones listed, more than 75% were seen once; the top ten hold under 0.6%. This sequence originates from a man between 18 and 35 years old in good health. Some clones in this sample may be carry-over from other donors' samples. Sequencing input: memory CD4+ T cells from PBMCs. The sample's subset: CD45RA-negative fraction. The gene calls are TRBV27 and TRBJ1-2, with TRBD1 as a possible D gene (6 bases). This CDR3 reads CASSLTGYDYGYTF. In DNA form, the CDR3 reads TGTGCCAGCAGTTTAACAGGGTATGACTATGGCTACACCTTC.